This T cell receptor beta chain derives from a study of OX40 agonist ivuxolimab in advanced cancers. Study in general: Every 2 weeks, ivuxolimab was infused into the patients intravenously at between 0.01 and 10 mg/kg. Study observations and caveats: Among T cells, CD8+ cells averaged more expanded clones than CD4+ cells.

Profiling relied on immunoSEQ multiplex PCR, and the TCRdb table lists in-frame clones only, not all of them. Here the sample spans roughly 80,000 clones, about 86% being singletons. Trimming left V 8 bases short and J 12 bases short, with 17 bases between. CDR3 length: 13 residues. From germline, CDR1 is LNHDA and CDR2 SQIVND (reference sequence). For this clone: Its antigen is as yet unknown.

The chain couples TRBV19 to TRBJ1-6, with D uncertain. The TCR was taken from an adult with an advanced solid tumor such as melanoma, head and neck, liver or kidney cancer. The material sequenced was CD4+ or CD8+ T cells sorted from blood, taken in a trial of the OX40 agonist ivuxolimab. The CDR3 DNA reads as TGTGCCAGTGTCGATCGGGGAATTCAACCCCTCCACTTT. Its translation: CASVDRGIQPLHF.